The 7 T cell receptor beta chains reported below all come from one sample, sequenced in a study of T-cell memory formation after mild COVID-19. TCRdb ran MiXCR on the 5' RACE reads and lists one entry per CDR3 protein. The sample has 400,000 or so distinct CDR3 sequences, about 21% seen once. The sequenced sample was PBMCs or a T cell subset sorted from them (not recorded which). Every receptor here comes from an adult woman who had mild COVID-19 (a few samples of this study predate the infection). Cell type and time point are not known.

This clonotype was detected only a few times. V usage is TRBV10-3 and J usage is TRBJ2-7; D unclear. Trimming pared 6 bases from V and 0 bases from J, leaving 6 bases between. The germline V gene has CDR1 ENHRY and CDR2 SYGVKD. The CDR3 has 12 residues. The CDR3 loop reads CAIRGNSYEQYF. The CDR3 nucleotides read TGTGCCATCAGGGGGAACTCCTACGAGCAGTACTTC.

This sequence joins TRBV2 and TRBJ2-5; TRBD2 matches at 7 bases. The CDR3 covers 13 residues. Germline V lookup: CDR1 SNHLY, CDR2 FYNNEI. Trimming took 7 bases from V and 2 from J; bases not matched to a gene: 4. The CDR3 is CASNTAGQETQYF. CDR3 coding DNA: TGTGCCAGCAATACAGCGGGACAAGAGACCCAGTACTTC.

This clonotype appeared a few times. This chain uses TRBV29-1 with TRBJ1-5; D is perhaps TRBD1 (5 bases). Between the trimmed V and J ends, which lost 5 bases and 3 bases, there was a span of 11 bases. The length of the CDR3 is 13 residues. CDR1 is SQVTM, CDR2 ANQGSEA, per germline. This CDR3 reads CSVTGGVNQPQHF. The DNA of the CDR3 is TGCAGCGTTACAGGAGGGGTCAATCAGCCCCAGCATTTT.

The V call is TRBV5-1, the J call TRBJ2-1; 8 nucleotides agree with TRBD1. Germline CDR1 and CDR2: SGHRS and YFSETQ. With 8 bases clipped from V and 7 bases from J, the junction kept 5 bases outside the gene matches. The CDR3 is 12 residues long. This CDR3 reads CASGQGGNEQFF. The CDR3, as DNA: TGCGCCAGTGGACAGGGAGGTAATGAGCAGTTCTTC.

V gene TRBV9 combines with J gene TRBJ2-3; D is perhaps TRBD1 (5 bases). The CDR3 extends over 19 amino acids. The germline V gene encodes CDR1 SGDLS and CDR2 YYNGEE. V shed 0 bases and J shed 4 bases, with 24 bases lying between them. CDR3 sequence reads: CASSVATEPWTTPADTQYF. CDR3 DNA: TGTGCCAGCAGCGTAGCTACGGAACCTTGGACAACACCCGCAGATACGCAGTATTTT.

This clonotype was detected only a few times. This chain joins TRBV24-1 and TRBJ2-5; 11 bases line up with TRBD2. Germline V lookup: CDR1 KGHDR, CDR2 SFDVKD. V was pared by 3 bases and J by 4 bases, with 6 bases of the junction left unmatched. This CDR3 has 16 amino acids. The CDR3 nucleotides read TGTGCCACCAGTGATCCACTAGCGGGAGAACCAGAGACCCAGTACTTC. Translating it yields CATSDPLAGEPETQYF.

V gene TRBV7-9 combines with J gene TRBJ1-5; a possible D gene is TRBD1 (5 bases). Germline loops: CDR1 SEHNR, CDR2 FQNEAQ (reference sequence). This CDR3 contains 16 residues. The ends were cut back, 1 base at V and 1 base at J, with 11 bases in the middle. The CDR3, as DNA: TGTGCCAGCAGCTTAGGGGCAGGGATGAGCAATCAGCCCCAGCATTTT. This sequence encodes CASSLGAGMSNQPQHF.